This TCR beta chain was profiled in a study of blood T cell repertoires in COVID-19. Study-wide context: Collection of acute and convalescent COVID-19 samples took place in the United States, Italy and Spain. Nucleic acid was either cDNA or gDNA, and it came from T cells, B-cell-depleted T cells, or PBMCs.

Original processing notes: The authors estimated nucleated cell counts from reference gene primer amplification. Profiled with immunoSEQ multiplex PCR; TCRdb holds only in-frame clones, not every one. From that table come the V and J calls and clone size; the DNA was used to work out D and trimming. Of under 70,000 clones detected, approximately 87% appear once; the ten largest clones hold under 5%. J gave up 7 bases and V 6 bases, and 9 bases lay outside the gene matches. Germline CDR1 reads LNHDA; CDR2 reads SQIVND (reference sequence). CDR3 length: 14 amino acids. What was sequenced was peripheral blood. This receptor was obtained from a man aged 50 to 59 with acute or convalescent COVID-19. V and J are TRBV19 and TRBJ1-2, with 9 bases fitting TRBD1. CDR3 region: CASRLRGQGGGYTF. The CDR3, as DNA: TGTGCCAGTAGACTGAGGGGACAGGGTGGTGGCTACACCTTC.